The 23 T cell receptor beta chains given below trace back to one sample, sequenced in a study of regulatory T cells in long-lasting Graves disease. Library construction for TCR beta used iRepertoire HTBI primers and Arm-PCR of CDR3 regions. Using its own MiXCR run on the multiplex PCR reads, TCRdb lists one record per CDR3 protein. The sample yields around 500,000 distinct CDR3 sequences, around 13% seen once. Time point given: newly diagnosed GD, antithyroid drugs for less than 3 months. From RNA extracted from PBMCs, the TCR library was made. These data were also filed under a second study, of T cells in Graves' hyperthyroidism and ophthalmopathy.

The sequencing here drew on peripheral blood mononuclear cells (PBMCs), taken at new diagnosis, from a patient treated with antithyroid drugs. Receptors were obtained from a woman younger than 45 with Graves disease.

This chain uses TRBV7-2 with TRBJ2-6, with D maybe TRBD1 (5 bases). Looked up from germline, CDR1 is SGHTA and CDR2 is FQGNSA. V lost 2 bases to trimming and J lost 0 bases, with 8 bases between them. This CDR3 region has 16 residues. The CDR3 DNA is TGTGCCAGCAGCTTAACAGGTGTCTCTGGGGCCAACGTCCTGACTTTC. Amino acid sequence: CASSLTGVSGANVLTF.

The gene calls are TRBV5-1 and TRBJ2-7; TRBD1 matches at 11 bases. The CDR3 contains 17 residues. After removal of 0 bases from V and 0 bases from J, the junction contained 5 bases not matched to a gene. CDR1 is SGHRS, CDR2 YFSETQ, per germline. The CDR3 protein is CASSLGRTGGASYEQYF. CDR3 coding DNA: TGCGCCAGCAGCTTGGGAAGGACAGGGGGCGCCTCCTACGAGCAGTACTTC.

This clonotype has a count of ten or more. The rearrangement uses TRBV6-5 and TRBJ2-2; D is unresolved. The V end was cut by 3 bases, the J end by 4 bases, with 6 bases between. Germline assignment: CDR1 MNHEY and CDR2 SVGAGI. The CDR3 spans 13 residues. The CDR3 nucleotides are TGTGCCAGCAGTTATTCACCCACCGGGGAGCTGTTTTTT. Translating gives CASSYSPTGELFF.

In the case of this clonotype: A read error may be the cause here, since a much bigger clone is one base away. The chain links TRBV7-9 to TRBJ1-1, with D hard to call. V was pared by 5 bases and J by 6 bases, with 16 bases between. CDR1 and CDR2 (germline): SEHNR, FQNEAQ (reference sequence). The CDR3 extends over 14 amino acids. CDR3 nucleotide sequence: TGTGCCAGCAGCCCCGAGGCGGGGAGGGCTGAAGCTTTCTTT. Translation: CASSPEAGRAEAFF.

This clonotype was picked up a small number of times. The V and J genes are TRBV20-1 and TRBJ2-7, with 7 bases identical to TRBD2. Germline V CDR1 and CDR2: DFQATT, SNEGSKA (reference sequence). Germline trimming cut 3 bases from V and 0 bases from J; bases unmatched to any gene: 5. CDR3 length: 14 amino acids. For the CDR3, the DNA is TGCAGTGCTAGGGACAAGCGGGGCTCCTACGAGCAGTACTTC. This translates into CSARDKRGSYEQYF.

The table lists this clonotype with many counts. The chain carries TRBV28 and TRBJ2-1, with 8 bases lining up with TRBD1. V trimming: 3 bases; J trimming: 3 bases; junction bases outside the gene matches: 7. Germline CDR1 is MDHEN and CDR2 is SYDVKM. CDR3 length equals 16 residues. This CDR3 is CASSLGQGASYNEQFF. CDR3 coding DNA: TGTGCCAGCAGTTTGGGGCAGGGGGCGAGCTACAATGAGCAGTTCTTC.

This clonotype has ten or more counts. The chain couples TRBV28 to TRBJ2-4; D might be TRBD1 (6 bases). CDR1 is MDHEN and CDR2 is SYDVKM in the germline V gene. V lost 6 bases and J 6 bases, leaving 18 bases between the germline ends. The CDR3 has 15 residues. As DNA, the CDR3 is TGTGCCAGCAGCCCAACTAGGACAGCCCGAAACATTCAGTACTTC. It codes for CASSPTRTARNIQYF.

This clonotype was observed at least ten times. The J gene is TRBJ2-2, the V gene TRBV28, with a possible D match to TRBD2 (5 bases). The length of the CDR3 is 16 residues. Germline V gene data show CDR1 as MDHEN and CDR2 as SYDVKM. V dropped 5 bases and J dropped 3 bases, with 16 bases sitting between them. CDR3 sequence reads: CASSPPARVDTGELFF. DNA for the CDR3: TGTGCCAGCAGTCCGCCGGCGAGGGTCGACACCGGGGAGCTGTTTTTT.

This clonotype was seen a handful of times. The J gene is TRBJ2-1, the V gene TRBV7-8; D tentatively fits TRBD1 or TRBD2 (5 bases each). CDR1 is SGHVS and CDR2 is FQNEAQ in the germline V gene. V was cut by 0 bases and J by 0 bases, with 15 bases left in between. CDR3 length: 18 residues. The CDR3 is CASSLASYAGSSYNEQFF. CDR3 bases: TGTGCCAGCAGCTTAGCGTCGTATGCAGGGAGCTCCTACAATGAGCAGTTCTTC.

A note on this clonotype: This may be a read error: a much more frequent sequence differs by one nucleotide. The chain combines TRBV2 with TRBJ2-5, with 8 bases matching TRBD2. The V gene's germline CDR1 is SNHLY and CDR2 FYNNEI. This CDR3 comprises 13 residues. The CDR3 DNA reads as TGTGTCAGCGGGTACAGCGGGAGAGGTACCCAGTACTTC. Its protein product is CVSGYSGRGTQYF.

This clonotype showed up many times. This sequence joins TRBV12-3 or TRBV12-4 and TRBJ2-1, with D uncertain. V lost 5 bases and J 7 bases, leaving 12 bases between the germline ends. CDR3 length equals 13 residues. CDR3 sequence (DNA): TGTGCCAGCAGTCCCGGCCTAGGGAATGAGCAGTTCTTC. This encodes CASSPGLGNEQFF.

The sample holds a few counts of this clonotype. V and J are TRBV24-1 and TRBJ2-7; D could derive from TRBD1 or TRBD2 (5 bases each). Germline V CDR1 and CDR2: KGHDR, SFDVKD. The CDR3 runs 13 residues. Trimming cost V 1 base and J 11 bases, with 14 bases left between them. CDR3: CATSDLLRAGKYF. As DNA, the CDR3 is TGTGCCACCAGTGATTTATTGCGGGCAGGGAAGTACTTC.

This clonotype was found many times. The V call is TRBV6-1, the J call TRBJ1-1, with D maybe TRBD1 (5 bases). The germline CDR1 and CDR2 sequences are MNHNS and SASEGT. The CDR3 runs to 16 residues. The ends were cut back, 8 bases at V and 3 bases at J, with 22 bases in the middle. CDR3 sequence reads: CASEGTPVRWHTEAFF. CDR3 bases: TGTGCCAGCGAGGGGACCCCCGTTCGATGGCACACTGAAGCTTTCTTT.

This chain uses TRBV3-1 with TRBJ2-1, with D unclear. V gave up 0 bases and J gave up 7 bases, with 7 bases separating them. The CDR3 loop spans 13 amino acids. Germline-derived CDR1 and CDR2 are LGHDT and YNNKEL (reference sequence). This CDR3 is CASSQDLRNEQFF. CDR3 DNA: TGTGCCAGCAGCCAAGATTTGCGGAATGAGCAGTTCTTC.

This clonotype was found a few times. The chain recombines TRBV7-9 with TRBJ1-2; TRBD1 is a possible D gene (5 bases). CDR3 length: 15 amino acids. With 4 bases removed from V and 5 bases from J, the gap between germline ends came to 17 bases. CDR1 and CDR2 (germline): SEHNR, FQNEAQ (reference sequence). The chain's CDR3 is CASSWVDSIYYGYTF. CDR3 nucleotides: TGTGCCAGCAGCTGGGTAGACAGTATATATTATGGCTACACCTTC. Using reference TRBV7-9 and TRBJ1-2 for the parts outside the CDR3, the full variable domain is DTGVSQNPRHKITKRGQNVTFRCDPISEHNRLYWYRQTLGQGPEFLTYFQNEAQLEKSRLLSDRFSAERPKGSFSTLEIQRTEQGDSAMYLCASSWVDSIYYGYTFGSGTRLTVV.

The rearrangement joins TRBV18 to TRBJ1-5; D uncertain. The germline gives CDR1 KGHSH, CDR2 LQKENI. The V end lost 3 bases, the J end lost 0 bases, and 3 bases lay between the germline ends. The CDR3 has 13 residues. The chain's CDR3 is CASSPLSNQPQHF. The CDR3 DNA sequence: TGTGCCAGCTCACCTCTTAGCAATCAGCCCCAGCATTTT. Supplemented by reference TRBV18 and TRBJ1-5, the full variable domain reads NAGVMQNPRHLVRRRGQEARLRCSPMKGHSHVYWYRQLPEEGLKFMVYLQKENIIDESGMPKERFSAEFPKEGPSILRIQQVVRGDSAAYFCASSPLSNQPQHFGDGTRLSIL.

In its sample, this clonotype was seen a few times. The chain uses TRBV6-2 or TRBV6-3 and TRBJ2-5; D possibly uses TRBD1 or TRBD2 (5 bases each). CDR3 length: 14 amino acids. Per germline, CDR1 MNHEY and CDR2 SVGEGT. V was shortened by 6 bases and J by 1 base, with 12 bases between the two germline ends. CDR3 sequence: CASSLGPSQETQYF. The CDR3 region has the DNA TGTGCCAGCAGCTTGGGACCGAGCCAAGAGACCCAGTACTTC.

On this clonotype itself: This sequence may be a read error, since a much larger clone differs from it by one base. The chain employs TRBV18 and TRBJ2-1, with D possibly being TRBD1 (5 bases). Near its end, the DNA agrees better with TRBJ2-5, so the J call may be wrong. The V gene's germline CDR1 is KGHSH and CDR2 LQKENI. The CDR3 is 14 amino acids. CDR3 DNA sequence: TGTGCCAGCCCACCGGTTGACAGCCAAGAGACCCAGTACTTC. This translates into CASPPVDSQETQYF.

As concerns this clonotype: A much larger clone lies a single base off, so this may be a read error. The chain joins TRBV7-9 to TRBJ2-7; no firm D call. Looked up from germline, CDR1 is SEHNR and CDR2 is FQNEAQ (reference sequence). The V end lost 0 bases, the J end lost 3 bases, and 9 bases lay between the germline ends. This CDR3 contains 14 residues. The CDR3 sequence is CASSLAASYYEQYF. The CDR3 bases are TGTGCCAGCAGCTTAGCGGCCAGCTACTACGAGCAGTACTTC. The full variable domain, its missing parts supplied by reference TRBV7-9 and TRBJ2-7, is DTGVSQNPRHKITKRGQNVTFRCDPISEHNRLYWYRQTLGQGPEFLTYFQNEAQLEKSRLLSDRFSAERPKGSFSTLEIQRTEQGDSAMYLCASSLAASYYEQYFGPGTRLTVT.

This clonotype was observed a few times. The V call is TRBV7-9, the J call TRBJ2-3; unclear D gene. This CDR3 comprises 12 residues. Trimming shortened V by 5 bases and J by 2 bases, and 5 bases separated the two germline ends. The germline CDR1 and CDR2 sequences are SEHNR and FQNEAQ (reference sequence). The CDR3 is CASSTITDTQYF. The CDR3 DNA follows: TGTGCCAGCAGCACCATCACAGATACGCAGTATTTT.

The table lists this clonotype with many counts. The rearrangement links TRBV30 to TRBJ1-1, with D possibly being TRBD1 (5 bases). This CDR3 spans 13 amino acids. V lost 3 bases and J lost 4, with 12 bases in between. The V gene's germline CDR1 is GTSNPN and CDR2 SVGIG (reference sequence). CDR3 sequence: CAWRGEEITEAFF. CDR3 DNA: TGTGCCTGGAGGGGGGAGGAGATCACTGAAGCTTTCTTT.

This clonotype was seen many times. This sequence joins TRBV28 and TRBJ2-1; TRBD2 aligns across 8 bases. Looked up from germline, CDR1 is MDHEN and CDR2 is SYDVKM. The CDR3 covers 15 residues. J was trimmed by 0 bases and V by 5 bases; bases with no gene match: 3. CDR3 protein: CASSPGGLSYNEQFF. In DNA form, the CDR3 reads TGTGCCAGCAGTCCGGGGGGGCTCTCCTACAATGAGCAGTTCTTC.

This clonotype was counted a single time. A single base is all that separates this from a far larger clone, so a read error is likely. The V gene is TRBV24-1, the J gene TRBJ2-3; D might be TRBD1 or TRBD2, each matching 5 bases. The J call may not be correct, given that the DNA end is closer to TRBJ2-1. The germline CDR1 and CDR2 sequences are KGHDR and SFDVKD. The CDR3 covers 15 residues. The CDR3 nucleotides are TGTGCCACCGCATCCGGGACCCCCAGCCGGAATGGGCAGTTCTTC. Amino acid sequence: CATASGTPSRNGQFF.